This T cell receptor (beta chain) was identified in a study of blood T cell repertoires in COVID-19. Study details: T cells, B-cell-depleted T cells, or PBMCs supplied cDNA or gDNA.

With V trimmed by 4 bases and J by 2 bases, 1 base remained unmatched. The CDR3 loop spans 14 amino acids. From germline, CDR1 is SGHVS and CDR2 FQNEAQ. Per the original data handling: Reference gene primer amplification gave estimated nucleated cell counts. Some clones are missing from TCRdb's copy, which holds only in-frame ones; the method was immunoSEQ multiplex PCR. V, J and clone size are those of that table, while D and trimming were read from the DNA. Of about 39,000 clones listed, approximately 86% were seen once; the top ten hold 55% to 70%. The clonotype comes from a man aged 70 or older with acute or convalescent COVID-19. The V gene is TRBV7-8, the J gene TRBJ1-5, with 8 bases matching TRBD1. Sequencing was performed on peripheral blood. Here the CDR3 DNA reads TGTGCCAGCAGCTCGGACAGGGGCAATCAGCCCCAGCATTTT. As protein: CASSSDRGNQPQHF.